The 21 T cell receptor beta chains below were found in one sample sequenced in a study of immune evolution from preneoplasia to lung adenocarcinoma. Libraries were prepared by immunoSEQ multiplex PCR; TCRdb keeps only in-frame clonotypes and omits some of them. The repertoire holds approximately 7,900 clones, with just under 80% as singletons. The specimen was FFPE adjacent normal lung tissue. These receptors originate from a person between 65 and 80 years old with lung adenocarcinoma.

The chain recombines TRBV11-2 with TRBJ2-7; 12 bases align to TRBD1. CDR1 is SGHAT and CDR2 is FQNNGV in the germline V gene. The CDR3 loop spans 14 amino acids. Trimming took 4 bases from V and 6 from J; bases not matched to a gene: 4. This CDR3 is CASSSGQGASEQYF. The CDR3 region has the DNA TGTGCCAGCAGCTCGGGACAGGGGGCAAGCGAGCAGTACTTC.

The chain has TRBV6-5 and TRBJ2-1; D is undetermined. The V end lost 10 bases, the J end lost 7 bases, and 20 bases lay between the germline ends. Germline-derived CDR1 and CDR2 are MNHEY and SVGAGI. This CDR3 has 14 residues. CDR3 in amino acids: CATSGLTVRNEQFF. CDR3 DNA: TGTGCCACCTCGGGCCTTACAGTAAGGAATGAGCAGTTCTTC.

This chain links TRBV2 with TRBJ1-5, with D maybe TRBD1 (6 bases). V lost 3 bases and J 4 bases, leaving 13 bases between the germline ends. This CDR3 spans 15 amino acids. Germline lookup yields CDR1 SNHLY and CDR2 FYNNEI. CDR3 DNA sequence: TGTGCCAGCAGTGAGACAGGCCTCCCTAATCAGCCCCAGCATTTT. It yields the protein CASSETGLPNQPQHF.

The J gene is TRBJ1-6, the V gene TRBV5-5, with TRBD1 identical over 7 bases. Trimming cost V 2 bases and J 6 bases; bases outside gene matches: 8. The CDR3 covers 16 residues. Per germline, CDR1 SGHKS and CDR2 YYEKEE (reference sequence). The DNA of the CDR3 is TGTGCCAGCAGCTTACAAGGGGGCGCCTTTAATTCACCCCTCCACTTT. Residues: CASSLQGGAFNSPLHF.

The table lists this clone with a few counts. V usage is TRBV18 and J usage is TRBJ2-1; TRBD2 aligns across 8 bases. Germline CDR1 KGHSH, CDR2 LQKENI. The V gene end was trimmed by 6 bases and the J gene end by 7 bases; junction bases not matched to a gene: 11. This CDR3 has 15 residues. CDR3: CASSPQAGAGNEQFF. The CDR3 region has the DNA TGTGCCAGCTCTCCTCAAGCGGGAGCAGGAAATGAGCAGTTCTTC.

The chain couples TRBV18 to TRBJ2-7; D call uncertain. Germline-derived CDR1 and CDR2 are KGHSH and LQKENI. The CDR3 is made up of 14 amino acids. V was shortened by 0 bases and J by 0 bases, with 6 bases between the two germline ends. CDR3 amino acids: CASSPPGSSYEQYF. DNA of the CDR3: TGTGCCAGCTCACCACCTGGCAGCTCCTACGAGCAGTACTTC.

The chain uses TRBV4-1 and TRBJ1-1; no clear D gene. Germline lookup yields CDR1 MGHRA and CDR2 YSYEKL. This CDR3 has 16 residues. Trimming pared 4 bases from V and 1 base from J, leaving 16 bases between. The CDR3 protein is CASSPPPGYTNTEAFF. For the CDR3, the DNA is TGCGCCAGCAGCCCCCCGCCCGGATATACGAACACTGAAGCTTTCTTT.

This clone was detected once. This rearrangement joins TRBV2 to TRBJ2-5; a weak D match, TRBD2 (6 bases). Trimming removed 7 bases at V and 4 bases at J, with 19 bases between. CDR3 length: 15 residues. Germline V gene data show CDR1 as SNHLY and CDR2 as FYNNEI. Written as DNA, the CDR3 is TGTGCCAGCAAGGTACTAGCCGGGGGTGGAGAGACCCAGTACTTC. This sequence encodes CASKVLAGGGETQYF.

The gene calls are TRBV2 and TRBJ2-3; D gene unclear. Germline loops: CDR1 SNHLY, CDR2 FYNNEI. CDR3 length: 14 amino acids. V was cut by 5 bases and J by 0 bases, with 9 bases left in between. In DNA, the CDR3 is TGTGCCAGCAGTTACATACCTAGCACAGATACGCAGTATTTT. Translation: CASSYIPSTDTQYF.

The CDR3 nucleotides read TGTGCCAGCAGTTTAAGGTTAGCGGGAGGTCACAATGAGCAGTTCTTC. It yields the protein CASSLRLAGGHNEQFF. The V call is TRBV27, the J call TRBJ2-1; 10 bases match TRBD2. This CDR3 contains 16 residues. The V gene end was trimmed by 2 bases and the J gene end by 5 bases; junction bases not matched to a gene: 6. CDR1 is MNHEY and CDR2 is SMNVEV in the germline V gene (reference sequence).

The rearrangement uses TRBV28 and TRBJ1-1; 10 nucleotides match TRBD1. Germline loops: CDR1 MDHEN, CDR2 SYDVKM. The CDR3 is 15 residues long. V was clipped by 3 bases and J by 4 bases; unmatched bases: 5. CDR3 DNA: TGTGCCAGCAGTTTCGTTGGGACAGGGGTCACTGAAGCTTTCTTT. Protein: CASSFVGTGVTEAFF.

This chain connects TRBV9 to TRBJ2-7; 8 nucleotides agree with TRBD2. CDR1 and CDR2 (germline): SGDLS, YYNGEE. The CDR3 length is 15 residues. J lost 4 bases, V lost 3 bases, and 9 bases had no gene match. The CDR3 DNA is TGTGCCAGCAGCGCTGATAGCGGGGACGGGTACGAGCAGTACTTC. Translation: CASSADSGDGYEQYF.

The rearrangement uses TRBV5-6 and TRBJ2-7, with D possibly being TRBD1 (5 bases). V was shortened by 2 bases and J by 4 bases, with 10 bases between the two germline ends. This CDR3 spans 13 amino acids. The germline V gene has CDR1 SGHDT and CDR2 YYEEEE. The CDR3 region has the DNA TGTGCCAGCAGCTTCGGACACCTGTACGAGCAGTACTTC. This gives the protein CASSFGHLYEQYF.

The rearrangement links TRBV30 to TRBJ1-2; D unresolved. The CDR3 runs to 14 residues. V shed 1 base and J shed 2 bases, with 11 bases lying between them. CDR1 and CDR2 (germline): GTSNPN, SVGIG (reference sequence). The DNA of the CDR3 is TGTGCCTGGAGTGACACTGGGAGAAACTATGGCTACACCTTC. It translates to CAWSDTGRNYGYTF.

This chain links TRBV11-2 with TRBJ2-7; no reliable D call. Per germline, CDR1 SGHAT and CDR2 FQNNGV. V lost 5 bases to trimming and J lost 4 bases, with 6 bases between them. The CDR3 contains 11 residues. The CDR3 region has the DNA TGTGCCAGCAGCCCCTTATACGAGCAGTACTTC. It encodes CASSPLYEQYF.

This chain links TRBV5-1 with TRBJ2-1, with 10 bases identical to TRBD1. The CDR3 spans 16 residues. The V and J ends lost 0 bases and 7 bases, in that order; junction bases with no gene match: 7. Germline loops: CDR1 SGHRS, CDR2 YFSETQ. The DNA for the CDR3 is TGCGCCAGCAGCTTGGGGGAGCGGACAGGGGGAAATGAGCAGTTCTTC. Amino acids: CASSLGERTGGNEQFF. The variable domain in full, with the rest retrieved from reference TRBV5-1 and TRBJ2-1, is KAGVTQTPRYLIKTRGQQVTLSCSPISGHRSVSWYQQTPGQGLQFLFEYFSETQRNKGNFPGRFSGRQFSNSRSEMNVSTLELGDSALYLCASSLGERTGGNEQFFGPGTRLTVL.

V gene TRBV7-6 combines with J gene TRBJ2-5, with D possibly TRBD2 on 5 matching bases. V dropped 2 bases and J dropped 5 bases, with 12 bases sitting between them. Germline V gives CDR1 SGHVS, CDR2 FNYEAQ. The CDR3 length is 14 residues. CDR3 loop: CASSLNSGRETQYF. In nucleotides, the CDR3 is TGTGCCAGCAGCTTAAACAGCGGCAGGGAGACCCAGTACTTC. Complete variable domain (other parts from reference TRBV7-6 and TRBJ2-5): GAGVSQSPRYKVTKRGQDVALRCDPISGHVSLYWYRQALGQGPEFLTYFNYEAQQDKSGLPNDRFSAERPEGSISTLTIQRTEQRDSAMYRCASSLNSGRETQYFGPGTRLLVL.

The rearrangement links TRBV5-1 to TRBJ1-1, with D uncertain. Per the germline V gene, CDR1 is SGHRS and CDR2 is YFSETQ. The CDR3 length is 14 residues. Deletions cut 4 bases from V and 3 bases from J, with 13 bases between. The CDR3 sequence is CASSPREDYTEAFF. In nucleotides, the CDR3 is TGCGCCAGCAGCCCGCGGGAGGATTACACTGAAGCTTTCTTT.

The gene calls are TRBV10-3 and TRBJ1-4; no reliable D call. Trimming shortened V by 10 bases and J by 5 bases, and 14 bases separated the two germline ends. From germline, CDR1 is ENHRY and CDR2 SYGVKD. The CDR3 extends over 13 amino acids. CDR3 DNA sequence: TGTGCCACCGGTAGCTGGGAGAATGAAAAACTGTTTTTT. Its translation: CATGSWENEKLFF.

The chain carries TRBV5-1 and TRBJ2-7, with D possibly being TRBD1 (5 bases). Per the germline V gene, CDR1 is SGHRS and CDR2 is YFSETQ. Trimming removed 5 bases at V and 4 bases at J, with 7 bases between. The CDR3 has 11 residues. The DNA of the CDR3 is TGCGCCAGCAGAGGGGAATACGAGCAGTACTTC. Translation gives CASRGEYEQYF.

The chain has TRBV6-6 and TRBJ2-2; TRBD2 might be the D (5 bases). The CDR3 totals 13 residues. Germline CDR1 and CDR2: MNHNY and SVGAGI (reference sequence). V lost 2 bases, J lost 6 bases, and 7 bases lay in between. The CDR3 bases are TGTGCCAGCAGTTACGGAGGCGCCGGGGAGCTGTTTTTT. The encoded protein is CASSYGGAGELFF.